The following is a T cell receptor (beta chain) sequence with its context. Its target antigen remains unknown. Per-nucleotide qualities are absent, and no much larger clonotype sits a single base away. Germline trimming: 5 bases from V, 7 bases from J; junction bases outside gene matches: 16. Per the germline V gene (reference sequence), MNHNY is the CDR1 and SVGAGI is the CDR2. The CDR3, from cysteine to phenylalanine, totals 16 residues. Just CDR3 DNA is preserved here, 48 bases in frame from base 1. This entry belongs to a study of CD8+CD57+ T cells in acquired aplastic anemia (dated by TCRdb to the late 2010s). For context, the study as a whole: On average, sorted CD4+ and CD8+ cells yielded 2.5 to 3.5 ug of extracted DNA, with a range of about 0.18 to 30 ug. Mean read counts for healthy donor samples were some 10 million for CD4+ cells and some 11 million for CD8+ cells. General findings and caveats noted by the study authors: Between patients and healthy controls, no significant difference in CD8+ Simpson's diversity was found (P=0.060). Roughly 29 CD8+ CDR3 sequences were shared between patients and controls but appeared highly expressed in patients and within their immunodominant clones.

Genomic DNA was used as template for profiling of TCR beta VDJ combinations and CDR3 sequences. An Illumina HiSeq 2000 was used for TCR repertoire sequencing. The original methods were these. Repertoires were assessed using TRBV/TRBJ rearrangement plots, CDR3 size and DJ length profiles, and Simpson's diversity index. The most abundant DNA sequence in the deep sequencing data was defined as the immunodominant clone. CDR3 amino acid sequences were checked for sharing between subjects and were compared against published repertoires and the VDJdb database. Clones were called with MiXCR by TCRdb after fastp trimmed the public reads at Q25, and only in-frame beta chains were retained. Rows merge per CDR3 protein into single entries with the most common DNA and genes. TCRdb's processing, not the study's, gives the V and J calls here. Recorded for this sample are around 230,000 distinct CDR3 sequences; roughly 55% of them occurred a single time. The biggest ten clones account for around 32% of the sample.

TCR repertoires of sorted CD4+ and CD8+ blood T cells from severe aplastic anemia patients and healthy subjects were deep-sequenced in the study. Ficoll-Paque density gradient centrifugation was used to isolate peripheral blood mononuclear cells. Before DNA extraction, CD4+ and CD8+ T cells were sorted with FACS or magnetic beads. This receptor was obtained from a human donor in good health. The sequencing sample was made of sorted CD4+, CD8+, or CD8+CD57+ T cells (not recorded which) from PBMCs. This chain joins TRBV6-6 to TRBJ2-7; 8 bases in the middle match TRBD1. The DNA reads as follows: TGTGCCAGCAGTCGTTCGACAGGGGAGAACACCGGGGAGCAGTACTTC. This translates into CASSRSTGENTGEQYF.